This T cell receptor beta chain was sequenced during a study of identifying expanded T cells in peripheral blood. With respect to this clone: Its antigen remains unidentified.

Study-level findings and limits: Technical replicates showed about 1.1 changed clones; about 2 weeks about 16.4; four weeks 19.

Sequencing was performed with immunoSEQ multiplex PCR; in TCRdb, only in-frame clones are kept and a portion is missing. Altogether approximately 92,000 clones are present, roughly 85% being singletons, with the ten largest covering 3.5% to 5.5%. Deletions cut 4 bases from V and 6 bases from J, with 15 bases between. The germline V gene has CDR1 MNHNY and CDR2 SVGAGI (reference sequence). The CDR3 is 14 amino acids. The sequence was obtained from a person aged 18 to 75 in good health. The gene calls are TRBV6-6 and TRBJ1-1, with D maybe TRBD1 (5 bases). Sequenced: blood. CDR3 amino acids: CASSLRDAGAEAFF. CDR3 DNA sequence: TGTGCCAGCAGTTTACGGGACGCGGGGGCTGAAGCTTTCTTT.